The T cell receptor (beta chain) described here comes from a study of T cells in women clearing cervical HPV infection. Study-wide findings and caveats: CIN3+ cases had significantly higher TCR richness than controls; evenness did not differ. Each sample's T-cell count was unknown, possibly confounding richness.

About this clone: Its antigen is not identified. The read gets to within 3 residues of the CDR3 end, and the germline J gene fills in the rest.

immunoSEQ multiplex PCR used an average of roughly 1,300 ng genomic DNA. Some clones are missing from TCRdb's copy, which holds only in-frame ones; the method was immunoSEQ multiplex PCR. Recorded here are roughly 35,000 clones; the top ten clones represent less than 4%. The J segment lost 5 bases and the V segment lost 5 bases, leaving 8 bases of the junction unmatched. The CDR3 contains 15 residues. Looked up from germline, CDR1 is SGHRS and CDR2 is YFSETQ. Sequencing used blood buffy coat. This sequence was found in a woman aged 18 to 75 with a cervical HPV16 infection that either progressed to CIN3+ or cleared (not recorded which). The rearrangement joins TRBV5-1 to TRBJ2-2; 8 bases align to TRBD1. The CDR3 protein is CASRRQGILTGELFF. CDR3 DNA, as far as it was read: TGCGCCAGCAGGCGACAGGGGATATTGACCGGGGAG.